Shown below are 30 T cell receptor beta chains from a single sample sequenced in a study of blood T cell repertoires in COVID-19. Sequencing was performed with immunoSEQ multiplex PCR; in TCRdb, only in-frame clones are kept and a portion is missing. Of about 300,000 clones listed, 86% are singletons. The sequencing sample was made of PBMCs or T cells enriched from blood (not recorded which). The receptor source for this set is a woman between 18 and 29 years old who had recovered from COVID-19.

The V call is TRBV27, the J call TRBJ1-2; 8 positions match TRBD1. Germline CDR1 and CDR2: MNHEY and SMNVEV (reference sequence). The CDR3 extends over 14 amino acids. The junction had 7 bases not matched to a gene; V was cut back by 5 bases and J by 5 bases. CDR3 bases: TGTGCCAGCAGTCTCCCGGGACAGGCGTATGGCTACACCTTC. This gives the protein CASSLPGQAYGYTF.

This rearrangement joins TRBV29-1 to TRBJ1-3; tentative D call: TRBD1 (6 bases). The CDR3 is 12 amino acids. Trimming cost V 7 bases and J 0 bases, with 7 bases left between them. The V gene's germline CDR1 is SQVTM and CDR2 ANQGSEA. CDR3 in DNA: TGCAGCGCGACAGGCTCTGGAAACACCATATATTTT. This codes for CSATGSGNTIYF.

This sequence joins TRBV29-1 and TRBJ2-5, with 13 bases identical to TRBD2. This CDR3 has 14 amino acids. J lost 5 bases, V lost 7 bases, and 7 bases had no gene match. Germline V gene sequence: CDR1 SQVTM, CDR2 ANQGSEA. CDR3 in amino acids: CSAAGTSGMETQYF. DNA of the CDR3: TGCAGCGCAGCCGGGACTAGCGGGATGGAGACCCAGTACTTC.

This sequence joins TRBV11-2 and TRBJ1-1, with 9 bases aligning to TRBD1. The germline V gene has CDR1 SGHAT and CDR2 FQNNGV. The V and J ends lost 4 bases and 0 bases, in that order; junction bases with no gene match: 9. This CDR3 has 17 amino acids. The CDR3 bases are TGTGCCAGCAGCTCGCACAGGGGGCAGGGACTGAACACTGAAGCTTTCTTT. Its protein is CASSSHRGQGLNTEAFF.

This chain uses TRBV18 with TRBJ1-5, with TRBD1 matching over 7 bases. In germline, CDR1 is KGHSH, CDR2 LQKENI. CDR3 length: 13 amino acids. V shed 4 bases and J 5 bases; nucleotides not matched to a gene: 2. CDR3 DNA: TGTGCCAGCTCACAAACAGGGGATCAGCCCCAGCATTTT. The encoded protein is CASSQTGDQPQHF.

This sequence joins TRBV9 and TRBJ2-4; a possible D gene is TRBD1 (5 bases). V was pared by 0 bases and J by 8 bases, with 9 bases between. Germline V CDR1 and CDR2: SGDLS, YYNGEE. CDR3 length equals 13 residues. The chain's CDR3 is CASSVAVGDIQYF. DNA for the CDR3: TGTGCCAGCAGCGTAGCGGTAGGGGACATTCAGTACTTC.

This chain connects TRBV4-1 to TRBJ2-1; TRBD1 might be the D (5 bases). V was clipped by 0 bases and J by 8 bases, with 11 bases between them. From germline, CDR1 is MGHRA and CDR2 YSYEKL. The CDR3 length is 14 residues. Here the CDR3 DNA reads TGCGCCAGCAGCCAAGATCGTTTCAGGGATGAGCAGTTCTTC. The encoded protein is CASSQDRFRDEQFF.

The gene calls are TRBV24-1 and TRBJ2-5; weak D call: TRBD2 (6 bases). The CDR3 spans 13 residues. The V gene lost 9 bases and the J gene lost 5 bases, with 15 bases spanning the gap. CDR1 and CDR2 from the germline V gene are KGHDR and SFDVKD. CDR3 region: CATSPGEQETQYF. CDR3 nucleotides: TGTGCCACCTCCCCGGGGGAGCAGGAGACCCAGTACTTC.

V and J are TRBV6-5 and TRBJ1-2, with 12 positions matching TRBD1. Germline CDR1 and CDR2: MNHEY and SVGAGI. This CDR3 contains 16 residues. V trimming: 0 bases; J trimming: 3 bases; junction bases outside the gene matches: 2. The CDR3 here is CASSYSGTGGDYGYTF. The CDR3 DNA reads TGTGCCAGCAGTTACTCGGGGACAGGGGGCGACTATGGCTACACCTTC.

The chain uses TRBV7-9 and TRBJ2-3, with 7 nucleotides matching TRBD2. The CDR3 is 16 amino acids. V was clipped by 5 bases and J by 0 bases; unmatched bases: 8. CDR1 and CDR2 from the germline V gene are SEHNR and FQNEAQ (reference sequence). CDR3 protein: CASSPPLADSTDTQYF. The CDR3 DNA follows: TGTGCCAGCAGCCCCCCTCTAGCGGATAGCACAGATACGCAGTATTTT.

V usage is TRBV27 and J usage is TRBJ1-1; 8 bases map to TRBD1. Germline assignment: CDR1 MNHEY and CDR2 SMNVEV (reference sequence). Losses at the gene ends were 3 bases for V and 5 bases for J; bases not matched to a gene: 8. CDR3 size: 15 residues. The DNA of the CDR3 is TGTGCCAGCAGTTTTCGGCAGGGGGCCTGGACTGAAGCTTTCTTT. This codes for CASSFRQGAWTEAFF.

A single count supports this clone. V and J are TRBV12-3 or TRBV12-4 and TRBJ2-7; no clear D. V lost 7 bases, J lost 2 bases, and 9 bases lay in between. The CDR3 runs 12 residues. CDR3 sequence reads: CASTVAAYEQYF. The CDR3 coding sequence is TGTGCCAGCACCGTCGCGGCCTACGAGCAGTACTTC.

The V gene is TRBV15, the J gene TRBJ2-7, with 10 bases identical to TRBD1. CDR3 length: 14 amino acids. Germline V gene sequence: CDR1 LNHNV, CDR2 YYDKDF (reference sequence). V was pared by 9 bases and J by 2 bases, with 7 bases of the junction left unmatched. As DNA, the CDR3 is TGTGCCACGTCCCGGGACAGGGGTGCCTACGAGCAGTACTTC. It translates to CATSRDRGAYEQYF.

CDR3 DNA: TGTGCTAGTGGTTTGTGGGAGGGAGGTGGGGAGACCCAGTACTTC. It encodes CASGLWEGGGETQYF. The J gene is TRBJ2-5, the V gene TRBV12-5, with TRBD2 matching over 7 bases. V was pared by 2 bases and J by 5 bases, with 8 bases of the junction left unmatched. The germline CDR1 and CDR2 sequences are LGHNT and FRNRAP. The CDR3 runs to 15 residues.

The J gene is TRBJ1-3, the V gene TRBV6-1; D call uncertain. The CDR3 loop spans 16 amino acids. The V gene lost 3 bases and the J gene lost 0 bases, with 12 bases spanning the gap. CDR1 is MNHNS and CDR2 is SASEGT in the germline V gene. In nucleotides, the CDR3 is TGTGCCAGCAGTGAGTACCGAGGTATCTCTGGAAACACCATATATTTT. Translation gives CASSEYRGISGNTIYF.

A remark on this clone: In the same sample, other DNA sequences code for this CDR3. The chain recombines TRBV30 with TRBJ2-7, with no clear D. The CDR3 length is 11 residues. Germline V gene lookup returns CDR1 GTSNPN and CDR2 SVGIG (reference sequence). Trimming cost V 2 bases and J 4 bases, with 6 bases left between them. The CDR3 here is CAWSPSYEQYF. The DNA for the CDR3 is TGTGCCTGGAGTCCCTCTTACGAGCAGTACTTC.

The V gene is TRBV2, the J gene TRBJ2-7; 7 bases are a match to TRBD1. Germline CDR1 reads SNHLY; CDR2 reads FYNNEI. V lost 10 bases to trimming and J lost 5 bases; unmatched junction nucleotides: 14. The length of the CDR3 is 14 residues. Written as DNA, the CDR3 is TGTGCCAACACGTTTGACAGGGCTACCGACGAGCAGTACTTC. It yields the protein CANTFDRATDEQYF.

The chain recombines TRBV5-5 with TRBJ2-7; 9 bases map to TRBD1. CDR1 and CDR2 (germline): SGHKS, YYEKEE (reference sequence). CDR3 length: 15 amino acids. V shed 0 bases and J 4 bases; nucleotides not matched to a gene: 5. The CDR3 here is CASSLGDRAFYEQYF. In DNA, the CDR3 is TGTGCCAGCAGCTTGGGGGACAGGGCTTTTTACGAGCAGTACTTC.

CDR3 sequence reads: CASSGTSASTDTQYF. The DNA for the CDR3 is TGTGCCAGCAGCGGGACTTCCGCTAGCACAGATACGCAGTATTTT. The genes are TRBV2 and TRBJ2-3; TRBD2 might be the D (6 bases). In germline, CDR1 is SNHLY, CDR2 FYNNEI. CDR3 size: 15 residues. Trimming stripped 6 bases from V and 0 bases from J, with 13 bases between.

The rearrangement links TRBV19 to TRBJ2-3; D is possibly TRBD1 (6 bases). There are 13 residues in the CDR3. Trimming removed 9 bases from V and 3 bases from J, with 13 bases in between. Per germline, CDR1 LNHDA and CDR2 SQIVND (reference sequence). This CDR3 reads CASRGTGTDTQYF. DNA for the CDR3: TGTGCCAGCCGGGGTACAGGGACAGATACGCAGTATTTT.

This chain connects TRBV4-1 to TRBJ2-7, with 13 bases aligning to TRBD2. V lost 4 bases and J lost 3; bases outside the gene matches: 3. The CDR3 covers 15 residues. Germline CDR1 MGHRA, CDR2 YSYEKL. This chain's CDR3 is CASSRRTSGSYEQYF. The DNA of the CDR3 is TGCGCCAGCAGCCGCCGGACTAGCGGGAGCTACGAGCAGTACTTC.

The J gene is TRBJ1-4, the V gene TRBV5-4; 7 bases are shared with TRBD1. Germline V gives CDR1 SGHNT, CDR2 YYREEE (reference sequence). V lost 4 bases and J lost 8; bases outside the gene matches: 11. This CDR3 is built from 15 residues. CDR3 amino acids: CASSLPGQSDEKLFF. DNA of the CDR3: TGTGCCAGCAGCCTCCCGGGACAGTCAGACGAAAAACTGTTTTTT.

This chain connects TRBV30 to TRBJ2-7; D is ambiguous. Germline CDR1 GTSNPN, CDR2 SVGIG (reference sequence). The V end lost 3 bases, the J end lost 0 bases, and 9 bases lay between the germline ends. The CDR3 consists of 13 residues. The CDR3 sequence is CAWRPESSYEQYF. CDR3 bases: TGTGCCTGGAGGCCAGAAAGCTCCTACGAGCAGTACTTC.

The chain recombines TRBV6-5 with TRBJ1-6, with D hard to call. V shed 6 bases and J shed 5 bases, with 14 bases lying between them. Germline values: CDR1 MNHEY, CDR2 SVGAGI. The CDR3 runs to 15 residues. CDR3 loop: CASSRSVRDNSPLHF. The CDR3 DNA reads TGTGCCAGCAGCCGGTCTGTGAGGGATAATTCACCCCTCCACTTT.

V gene TRBV6-1 combines with J gene TRBJ2-3; no definite D call. V was clipped by 1 base and J by 6 bases, with 8 bases between them. This CDR3 spans 13 amino acids. CDR1 and CDR2 (germline): MNHNS, SASEGT. CDR3 nucleotides: TGTGCCAGCAGTGAAGTCCAGGCTGATACGCAGTATTTT. It translates to CASSEVQADTQYF.

The V gene is TRBV6-5, the J gene TRBJ1-2; 7 nucleotides agree with TRBD1. This CDR3 region has 14 residues. Germline CDR1 MNHEY, CDR2 SVGAGI. V shed 8 bases, J shed 2 bases, and the junction held 8 bases outside the gene matches. The CDR3 spells CASSRGDKNYGYTF. In DNA form, the CDR3 reads TGTGCCAGCTCCAGGGGGGACAAAAACTATGGCTACACCTTC.

This clone was counted a single time. The V gene is TRBV30, the J gene TRBJ1-5, with 8 bases aligning to TRBD1. Germline CDR1 reads GTSNPN; CDR2 reads SVGIG (reference sequence). This CDR3 region has 17 residues. V shed 2 bases, J shed 1 base, and the junction held 10 bases outside the gene matches. The CDR3 nucleotides are TGTGCCTGGAGTACTAGGACAGGGATGTTAAGCAATCAGCCCCAGCATTTT. The encoded protein is CAWSTRTGMLSNQPQHF.

The chain carries TRBV5-1 and TRBJ1-2, with TRBD1 matching 7 bases. The V segment lost 3 bases and the J segment 0 bases; nucleotides outside the gene matches: 8. CDR3 length: 16 residues. CDR1 and CDR2 from the germline V gene are SGHRS and YFSETQ. The CDR3 region has the DNA TGCGCCAGCAGCTGGACAGGTCCCGACCCTAACTATGGCTACACCTTC. Its translation is CASSWTGPDPNYGYTF.

This chain uses TRBV9 with TRBJ1-3; TRBD1 is a possible D gene (5 bases). CDR1 is SGDLS and CDR2 is YYNGEE in the germline V gene. V dropped 6 bases and J dropped 0 bases, with 13 bases sitting between them. CDR3 size: 15 residues. CDR3 protein: CASMAGPLSGNTIYF. The DNA of the CDR3 is TGTGCCAGCATGGCAGGGCCCCTCTCTGGAAACACCATATATTTT.

V gene TRBV19 combines with J gene TRBJ1-5; a possible D gene is TRBD1 (6 bases). V shed 5 bases and J shed 6 bases, with 11 bases lying between them. The CDR3 runs to 13 residues. The germline gives CDR1 LNHDA, CDR2 SQIVND (reference sequence). CDR3 region: CASSVQGAQPQHF. CDR3 nucleotides: TGTGCCAGTAGTGTACAGGGAGCTCAGCCCCAGCATTTT.